Below are 25 T cell receptor beta chains sequenced from a single sample in a study of blood T cell repertoires in COVID-19. Data came from immunoSEQ multiplex PCR; TCRdb stores just in-frame clones and leaves some out. This table has 200,000 to 300,000 clones, about nine tenths appearing once. The material sequenced was peripheral blood. The receptors were sampled from a man in his sixties who had recovered from COVID-19.

This chain uses TRBV6-5 with TRBJ1-4; 8 positions match TRBD1. Germline V CDR1 and CDR2: MNHEY, SVGAGI. Germline trimming cut 6 bases from V and 3 bases from J; bases unmatched to any gene: 3. CDR3 size: 14 residues. This chain's CDR3 is CASRQGAANEKLFF. CDR3 nucleotides: TGTGCCAGCAGGCAGGGGGCAGCTAATGAAAAACTGTTTTTT.

This chain uses TRBV5-1 with TRBJ2-5; 8 nucleotides line up with TRBD2. The germline V gene has CDR1 SGHRS and CDR2 YFSETQ. The CDR3 is 17 residues long. The V and J ends lost 0 bases and 5 bases, in that order; junction bases with no gene match: 12. The CDR3 bases are TGCGCCAGCAGCTTGGCCAGCGGCGGGGGGACGGGGGAGACCCAGTACTTC. This codes for CASSLASGGGTGETQYF.

The chain couples TRBV7-9 to TRBJ2-1, with D maybe TRBD2 (5 bases). The germline V gene has CDR1 SEHNR and CDR2 FQNEAQ (reference sequence). The CDR3 loop spans 11 amino acids. V gave up 5 bases and J gave up 12 bases, with 11 bases separating them. CDR3 residues: CASSRRTGQFF. In DNA form, the CDR3 reads TGTGCCAGCAGCAGGAGGACGGGGCAGTTCTTC.

This clone was picked up a small number of times. The chain is built from TRBV3-1 (or the pseudogene TRBV3-2) and TRBJ1-1; D unresolved. From germline, CDR1 is LGHDT and CDR2 YNNKEL (reference sequence). This CDR3 is 14 amino acids long. The V gene lost 2 bases and the J gene lost 5 bases, with 12 bases spanning the gap. In DNA, the CDR3 is TGTGCCAGCAGCCAACGGGGTAAGGTAACTGAAGCTTTCTTT. Protein: CASSQRGKVTEAFF.

This clone turned up a few times. The rearrangement links TRBV5-6 to TRBJ2-7, with D unclear. CDR1 is SGHDT and CDR2 is YYEEEE in the germline V gene. The CDR3 length is 12 residues. V lost 5 bases and J lost 3, with 9 bases in between. CDR3 in DNA: TGTGCCAGCAGTTTCAACAGCTACGAGCAGTACTTC. Translated: CASSFNSYEQYF.

This chain connects TRBV3-1 (or the pseudogene TRBV3-2) to TRBJ1-1; D ambiguous. The V gene's germline CDR1 is LGHDT and CDR2 YNNKEL (reference sequence). Trimming removed 4 bases from V and 6 bases from J, with 21 bases in between. The CDR3 contains 16 residues. The CDR3: CASSRLSVTLTAEAFF. The CDR3 DNA reads TGTGCCAGCAGCCGACTCAGCGTGACGCTGACCGCTGAAGCTTTCTTT.

The table lists this clone with a few counts. The rearrangement links TRBV5-1 to TRBJ1-6, with a possible D match to TRBD1 (6 bases). The CDR3 has 16 residues. The germline gives CDR1 SGHRS, CDR2 YFSETQ. Trimming stripped 4 bases from V and 8 bases from J, with 19 bases between. The CDR3 loop is CASSGTGKLRDSPLHF. DNA for the CDR3: TGCGCCAGCAGCGGAACAGGGAAACTCAGGGATTCACCCCTCCACTTT.

The V and J genes are TRBV12-3 or TRBV12-4 and TRBJ2-1, with 11 bases fitting TRBD2. The V segment lost 1 base and the J segment 13 bases; nucleotides outside the gene matches: 3. CDR3 length: 13 amino acids. The CDR3 here is CASSLGSGGAQFF. In DNA form, the CDR3 reads TGTGCCAGCAGTTTAGGTAGCGGGGGGGCCCAGTTCTTC.

This sequence joins TRBV3-1 (or the pseudogene TRBV3-2) and TRBJ2-3, with TRBD1 identical over 8 bases. Germline loops: CDR1 LGHDT, CDR2 YNNKEL (reference sequence). V was clipped by 3 bases and J by 1 base; unmatched bases: 6. This CDR3 spans 16 amino acids. CDR3 sequence: CASSHRGLSGTDTQYF. DNA for the CDR3: TGTGCCAGCAGCCACAGGGGGCTTAGTGGCACAGATACGCAGTATTTT.

J is TRBJ1-2 and V is TRBV6-5; 7 positions match TRBD1. This CDR3 contains 13 residues. V was clipped by 7 bases and J by 8 bases; unmatched bases: 10. The germline CDR1 and CDR2 sequences are MNHEY and SVGAGI. As DNA, the CDR3 is TGTGCCAGCACCAACCGAGGGGGCGCAGGCTACACCTTC. Its protein is CASTNRGGAGYTF.

The chain uses TRBV6-5 and TRBJ2-7, with D possibly matching TRBD2 (5 bases). CDR1 and CDR2 (germline): MNHEY, SVGAGI. The CDR3 is 13 residues long. V lost 6 bases, J lost 3 bases, and 12 bases lay in between. CDR3 sequence (DNA): TGTGCCAGCAGCCCCGGACTGATCTACGAGCAGTACTTC. This encodes CASSPGLIYEQYF.

DNA of the CDR3: TGTGCCAGCAGTGACACTTTTAGCTCCTACAATGAGCAGTTCTTC. Its protein is CASSDTFSSYNEQFF. This chain uses TRBV6-1 with TRBJ2-1; unclear D gene. CDR1 and CDR2 (germline): MNHNS, SASEGT. The CDR3 runs 15 residues. V was pared by 3 bases and J by 0 bases, with 9 bases between.

The chain employs TRBV18 and TRBJ2-7; tentatively, D is TRBD2 (5 bases). The CDR3 contains 15 residues. Per germline, CDR1 KGHSH and CDR2 LQKENI. V gave up 0 bases and J gave up 1 base, with 10 bases separating them. The CDR3 spells CASSPPAGLSYEQYF. CDR3 nucleotide sequence: TGTGCCAGCTCACCACCGGCGGGTCTATCCTACGAGCAGTACTTC.

The CDR3: CASSQRTGGTAGELFF. Here the CDR3 DNA reads TGTGCCAGCAGCCAAAGGACAGGGGGCACGGCCGGGGAGCTGTTTTTT. The chain is built from TRBV3-1 (or the pseudogene TRBV3-2) and TRBJ2-2, with 11 bases aligning to TRBD1. The V gene's germline CDR1 is LGHDT and CDR2 YNNKEL (reference sequence). With 2 bases clipped from V and 6 bases from J, the junction kept 5 bases outside the gene matches. This CDR3 has 16 residues.

The rearrangement uses TRBV5-6 and TRBJ1-5; D unresolved. With 2 bases removed from V and 3 bases from J, the gap between germline ends came to 9 bases. The germline V gene has CDR1 SGHDT and CDR2 YYEEEE. The CDR3 runs to 14 residues. The CDR3 sequence is CASSFHGFNQPQHF. CDR3 coding DNA: TGTGCCAGCAGCTTCCACGGGTTCAATCAGCCCCAGCATTTT.

The chain carries TRBV14 and TRBJ2-7; maybe TRBD1 (5 bases). From germline, CDR1 is SGHDN and CDR2 FVKESK. The germline V and J ends were trimmed by 0 bases and 0 bases, with 12 bases remaining between them. The CDR3 is made up of 16 amino acids. The CDR3 loop is CASSQDRQRISYEQYF. CDR3 bases: TGTGCCAGCAGCCAAGATAGACAGCGTATCTCCTACGAGCAGTACTTC.

This clone was recorded once. The chain joins TRBV19 to TRBJ1-2; no reliable D call. V was shortened by 4 bases and J by 7 bases, with 16 bases between the two germline ends. The V gene's germline CDR1 is LNHDA and CDR2 SQIVND (reference sequence). The CDR3 covers 14 residues. CDR3 amino acids: CASSSQAPGRGYTF. CDR3 nucleotides: TGTGCCAGTAGTAGTCAGGCTCCAGGCCGTGGCTACACCTTC.

This chain uses TRBV11-2 with TRBJ1-3, with TRBD1 identical over 9 bases. The CDR3 covers 16 residues. The J segment lost 4 bases and the V segment lost 2 bases, leaving 6 bases of the junction unmatched. Germline assignment: CDR1 SGHAT and CDR2 FQNNGV. CDR3 sequence reads: CASSLITGGSGNTIYF. The CDR3 DNA reads as TGTGCCAGCAGCTTAATCACAGGGGGCTCGGGAAACACCATATATTTT.

The chain is built from TRBV24-1 and TRBJ2-4, with 11 bases aligning to TRBD2. V shed 0 bases and J 5 bases; nucleotides not matched to a gene: 23. The CDR3 loop spans 23 amino acids. Germline loops: CDR1 KGHDR, CDR2 SFDVKD. The CDR3 region is CATSDLHPGRVAGGRDAENIQYF. The CDR3 DNA sequence: TGTGCCACCAGTGATTTGCACCCGGGCCGGGTAGCGGGGGGGCGGGACGCGGAAAACATTCAGTACTTC.

The chain joins TRBV6-2 or TRBV6-3 to TRBJ1-3, with 12 positions matching TRBD1. The CDR3 runs to 19 residues. The trim removed 2 bases at V and 0 bases at J, leaving 8 bases unmatched. Germline V gene lookup returns CDR1 MNHEY and CDR2 SVGEGT. The CDR3 DNA follows: TGTGCCAGCAGTTACCAGGGACAGGGGGCTCCGAGCTCTGGAAACACCATATATTTT. Its translation is CASSYQGQGAPSSGNTIYF.

The CDR3: CSASGVGSGSYNEQFF. The CDR3 nucleotides read TGCAGTGCTAGTGGGGTGGGTAGCGGGAGTTACAATGAGCAGTTCTTC. The rearrangement joins TRBV20-1 to TRBJ2-1, with TRBD2 matching 9 bases. CDR1 and CDR2 from the germline V gene are DFQATT and SNEGSKA (reference sequence). The CDR3 contains 16 residues. J gave up 4 bases and V 3 bases, and 10 bases lay outside the gene matches.

The CDR3 loop is CASSLENRVGSPLHF. The DNA for the CDR3 is TGTGCCAGCAGCTTAGAAAACAGGGTAGGATCACCCCTCCACTTT. The chain links TRBV7-2 to TRBJ1-6; TRBD1 might be the D (6 bases). This CDR3 comprises 15 residues. The ends were cut back, 1 base at V and 10 bases at J, with 14 bases in the middle. Looked up from germline, CDR1 is SGHTA and CDR2 is FQGNSA.

The rearrangement joins TRBV5-1 to TRBJ2-2, with 9 bases that match TRBD1. The CDR3 sequence is 16 residues long. CDR1 SGHRS and CDR2 YFSETQ come from the germline V gene. After removal of 4 bases from V and 4 bases from J, the junction contained 8 bases not matched to a gene. CDR3 protein: CASSPTQGQGTGELFF. For the CDR3, the DNA is TGCGCCAGCAGCCCCACGCAGGGACAGGGCACCGGGGAGCTGTTTTTT.

The CDR3 coding sequence is TGTGCCAGCAGTTCGCAGGGGGCAAAGGGGCAGCCCCAGCATTTT. It encodes CASSSQGAKGQPQHF. The V call is TRBV27, the J call TRBJ1-5; 8 nucleotides agree with TRBD1. V shed 4 bases, J shed 7 bases, and the junction held 9 bases outside the gene matches. The CDR3 runs to 15 residues. CDR1 and CDR2 (germline): MNHEY, SMNVEV (reference sequence).

V is TRBV6-1 and J is TRBJ1-5; 7 nucleotides line up with TRBD1. The CDR3 spans 14 residues. Germline CDR1 is MNHNS and CDR2 is SASEGT. V lost 1 base, J lost 7 bases, and 4 bases stayed unmatched. For the CDR3, the DNA is TGTGCCAGCAGTGAAGACAGGGGCCGGCAGCCCCAGCATTTT. This sequence encodes CASSEDRGRQPQHF.